This TCR beta chain was found in a study of cytomegalovirus exposure and HLA in healthy donors (dated by TCRdb to about 2017). At the level of the whole study: In an earlier analysis of some 610 of the donors, 276 Gb of sequence data and some 100 million unique TCR beta sequences from about 179 million T cells were reported. The study used immunosequencing to profile the T cell repertoires of several hundred subjects and linked those repertoires to cytomegalovirus serostatus. Both class I and class II loci were covered by HLA typing, at four-digit resolution. An early release that covered 640 HLA-typed donors contained about 300 gigabases of sequencing data and tens of millions of unique TCR sequences. Because of strong linkage in the cohort, roughly five DR-DQ haplotypes were treated as single units for association and clustering. In a later genetic analysis, genome-wide SNP genotypes for about 55% of the 666 donors were used, and that subset was treated as a discovery cohort. The number of typed donors differed by locus: about 620-630 for A, B, C, DRB1 and DQB1; some 540 for DQA1; around 610 for DPA1; and about 470 for DPB1. An earlier analysis of 587 of the donors used high-throughput TCR beta sequencing to judge whether each TCR beta V gene segment behaved as functional or pseudogenic. Of the roughly 390 genotyped donors, over 80% were placed in the genetic ancestry cluster associated with self-reported Caucasian donors. The study was designed to test whether signatures of past pathogen exposure could be identified by cataloging public T cell receptors. Along with the approximately 700-subject first cohort, a separate validation cohort of over a hundred different subjects was used. Among about 370 genotyped donors of the cohort, an average of around 250,000 unique TCR beta nucleotide sequences was sequenced per donor, of which approximately 19% were non-productive. Alongside the repertoire data, information on donor age, sex, ethnicity and CMV serostatus was compiled. A later analysis re-analyzed previously published TCR beta repertoires from roughly 690 donors and added high-resolution HLA genotyping to study TCR occurrence patterns. The later analysis used no new phenotypic data to find candidate immune exposures, relying instead on TCR beta sequences and their occurrence across donors. High-throughput TCR immunosequencing, statistical association of individual TCRs with disease status, and machine learning were combined to predict cytomegalovirus infection status. Every discovery cohort repertoire had been produced on one sequencing platform. Overall study outcomes, separate from this receptor: A further reported finding was that TCR beta sequences accurately predicted the HLA-A and HLA-B alleles for most subjects in the first cohort. Sequencing depth was assumed to be roughly uniform across donors in the presence/absence analyses, though that assumption may not hold. Most CMV-associated TCR beta chains appeared to be HLA-restricted in a later analysis, and the HLA associations seemed to be driven largely by CMV exposure. Several of the top co-occurrence clusters appeared to be linked to parvovirus B19, influenza, CMV and Epstein-Barr virus, according to a later analysis. Strong co-occurrence of HLA alleles, especially DR and DQ, made assigning TCR associations to individual alleles difficult. The study gave a list of about 170 TCR beta chains associated with cytomegalovirus. The classifier was reported to diagnose cytomegalovirus status with high specificity and sensitivity in both the original and validation cohorts. In a later analysis, the rate of TCR association differed among HLA loci, with DRB1 alleles having the most associated TCRs and HLA-C alleles having the fewest. Compared with equally common non-associated chains, HLA-associated TCR beta chains in a later analysis were more clonally expanded and had lower generation probabilities. In an earlier analysis of around 600 of the donors, most TCR beta V segments were observed in productive rearrangements about 90% or about 30% of the time, broadly matching IMGT annotations. The cohort was sequenced for TCR beta chains only, and without alpha or paired-chain data the features that could be detected were limited. The authors suggested that the approach could potentially be generalized to other disease states and immunological phenotypes. CMV serostatus was the only immune exposure information available for the cohort. Because HLA typing was missing for some donors at each locus, association tests included only the typed subset. Because counts were too low, roughly 18 rarely observed V segments, including chromosome 9 orphons, were left out of the earlier analysis of roughly 600 of the donors. Because the 87-base-pair reads could not distinguish some IMGT-functional V segments, including TRBV6-2 and TRBV6-3, those segments were excluded. A later genetic analysis reported fewer N-insertions in productive TCRs among donors in an Asian-associated ancestry cluster than the roughly 670-donor mean. A later analysis associated 15,000 to 20,000 TCR beta sequences with specific HLA alleles at a false discovery rate of 0.05. A cluster of highly shared sequence variants was judged likely to be a technical artifact of the sequencing pipeline. Linkage disequilibrium might explain the correlated functional status among segregating V segments, but an unknown experimental factor could not be ruled out. In vitro tests confirmed that a few of the cytomegalovirus-associated TCR beta chains recognize cytomegalovirus antigens. An association between a missense DCLRE1C variant and V-gene and J-gene trimming of TCR beta chains was found in a later genetic analysis and replicated in an independent cohort. While some public TCRs were present in many individuals, most TCR sequences turned up only very rarely across donors.

The cohort comprised around 700 healthy bone marrow donors. At the time of sampling, every cohort member was nominally healthy, though immune exposures that went unrecorded were likely present. The donor tested CMV seronegative, placing the donor among the roughly 400 seronegative members of the cohort. A peripheral blood sample was provided by each donor, and peripheral blood mononuclear cells were used for TCR beta sequencing. Genomic DNA was extracted from the blood cell samples with the Qiagen DNeasy Blood Extraction Kit. For CDR1 and CDR2, the germline V gene lists MGHDK and SYGVNS. Germline trimming: 2 bases from V, 1 base from J; junction bases outside gene matches: 4. The CDR3, cysteine through phenylalanine, is 15 amino acids long. The only DNA kept is the CDR3, 45 bases in frame from the first base. Receptor libraries were prepared by the immunoSEQ multiplex PCR assay. The multiplex PCR relied on a mix of 60 forward primers for TCR Vbeta segments and 13 reverse primers for TCR Jbeta segments. A multiplex PCR assay on genomic DNA amplified the CDR3 region of rearranged TCR beta genes. The Illumina HiSeq System was used to sequence the amplified TCR beta libraries as 87-base-pair reads. Turning to the authors' computational methods: In a later analysis, around 80 million unique TCR beta chains were counted across the roughly 610 repertoires, and roughly 11 million of these chains were shared by at least two donors. Raw reads were error-corrected and collapsed into unique sequences by a nearest-neighbor algorithm in which closely related sequences were merged to remove PCR and sequencing errors. V, D and J gene segments were assigned by aligning CDR3 sequences to IMGT reference sequences. For a sequence to be retained, at least a six-nucleotide match to both a V gene segment and a J gene segment was required. A rearrangement counted as productive if the CDR3 had no stop codons and remained in frame with V and J, and every other rearrangement counted as non-productive. CDR3 was defined according to IMGT convention as the region running from the second conserved V-encoded cysteine to the conserved J-encoded phenylalanine. Sequences without an unambiguous match to a single V gene segment were excluded from the earlier analysis of 587 of the donors. In an earlier analysis of 587 of the donors, a V segment was called functional when productive rearrangements were above 56.7%, and segregating when the standard deviation between donors exceeded 5%. A statistical classification framework was developed to diagnose cytomegalovirus status using the catalog of TCR beta chain sequences. A later analysis assigned V and J genes by comparing TCR nucleotide sequences with IMGT/GENE-DB human TR gene sequences. In a later analysis, CDR3 sequences and most-parsimonious VDJ recombination scenarios were assigned using the TCRdist pipeline. A later analysis defined each TCR beta chain by its CDR3 amino acid sequence plus V-gene family, and excluded reads lacking a unique V-gene family. In a later analysis, approximately 590 highly shared, low-generation-probability nucleotide sequences were removed to address suspected cross-contamination and a sequencing artifact. In a later analysis, a clonal expansion index for each public chain was calculated from normalized within-repertoire ranks of inferred template counts. A later analysis computed generation probabilities with a VDJ recombination model fitted to out-of-frame rearrangements, and checked the results against IGoR. In a later analysis, hypergeometric tests were used to score TCR-TCR, TCR-HLA and TCR-CMV co-occurrence, with a repertoire-size bias correction applied to TCR pairs. To estimate false discovery rates, a later analysis permuted the HLA or CMV assignments 20 times. A later analysis grouped co-occurring TCRs with DBSCAN, adding TCRdist sequence similarity when clustering within HLA-allele-positive subsets. For co-occurrence clustering, repertoires with fewer than 30,000 or more than 120,000 public chains were excluded, along with five repertoires with anomalous nucleotide sharing. TCRdb limited this immuneACCESS table to in-frame rearrangements with V and J called. A share of clones is missing; checked studies link under half to unresolved V genes, and the rest is unexplained. V, J and clone size reflect that table, while D and trimming were determined from the DNA. Per the sample table, the count is about 130,000 clones. The ten top clones hold more than 0.8% of the sample.

A remark on this clone: The target of this receptor is not known.

The sequencing input was PBMCs. The sequence was obtained from a man younger than 35 in good health and CMV-seronegative. The rearrangement joined TRBV25-1 to TRBJ1-1; TRBD1 fits 7 bases in the junction. The nucleotides are TGTGCCAGCAGTGAAATAGGGGGCGCGAACACTGAAGCTTTCTTT. Translated, it reads CASSEIGGANTEAFF.